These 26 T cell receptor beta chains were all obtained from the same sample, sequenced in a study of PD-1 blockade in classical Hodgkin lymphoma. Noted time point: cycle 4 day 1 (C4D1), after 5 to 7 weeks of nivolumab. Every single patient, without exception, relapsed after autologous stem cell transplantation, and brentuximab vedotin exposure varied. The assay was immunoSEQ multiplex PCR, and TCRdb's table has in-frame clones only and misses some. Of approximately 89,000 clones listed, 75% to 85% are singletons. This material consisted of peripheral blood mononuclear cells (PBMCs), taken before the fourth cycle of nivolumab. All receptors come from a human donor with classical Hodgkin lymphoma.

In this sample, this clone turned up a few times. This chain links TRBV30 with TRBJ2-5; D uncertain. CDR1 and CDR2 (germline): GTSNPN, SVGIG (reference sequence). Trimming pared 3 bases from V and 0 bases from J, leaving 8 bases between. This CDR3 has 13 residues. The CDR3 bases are TGTGCCTGGAGAAAGCTGAACCAAGAGACCCAGTACTTC. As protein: CAWRKLNQETQYF.

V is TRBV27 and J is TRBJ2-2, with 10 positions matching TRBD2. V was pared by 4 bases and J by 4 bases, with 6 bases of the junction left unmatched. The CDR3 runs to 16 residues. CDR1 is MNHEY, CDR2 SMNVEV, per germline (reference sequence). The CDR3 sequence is CASSSRLAGLTGELFF. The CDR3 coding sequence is TGTGCCAGCAGTTCCAGACTAGCGGGCCTCACCGGGGAGCTGTTTTTT.

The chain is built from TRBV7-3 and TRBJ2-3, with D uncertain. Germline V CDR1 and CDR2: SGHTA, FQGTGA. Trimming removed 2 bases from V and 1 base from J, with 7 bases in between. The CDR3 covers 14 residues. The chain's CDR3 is CASSLGSRTDTQYF. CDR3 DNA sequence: TGTGCCAGCAGCTTAGGGTCGCGCACAGATACGCAGTATTTT.

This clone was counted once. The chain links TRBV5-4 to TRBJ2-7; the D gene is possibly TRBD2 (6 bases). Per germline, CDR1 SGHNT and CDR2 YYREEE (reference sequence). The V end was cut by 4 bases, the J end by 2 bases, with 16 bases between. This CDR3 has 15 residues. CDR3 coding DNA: TGTGCCAGCAGCGCCGTGGGACTTGGCACCTACGAGCAGTACTTC. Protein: CASSAVGLGTYEQYF.

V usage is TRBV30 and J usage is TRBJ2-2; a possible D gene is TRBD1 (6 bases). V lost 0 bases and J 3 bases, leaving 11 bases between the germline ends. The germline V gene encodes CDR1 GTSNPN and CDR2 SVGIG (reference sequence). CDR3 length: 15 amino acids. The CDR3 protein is CAWSVQGTYTGELFF. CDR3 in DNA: TGTGCCTGGAGTGTACAGGGTACCTACACCGGGGAGCTGTTTTTT.

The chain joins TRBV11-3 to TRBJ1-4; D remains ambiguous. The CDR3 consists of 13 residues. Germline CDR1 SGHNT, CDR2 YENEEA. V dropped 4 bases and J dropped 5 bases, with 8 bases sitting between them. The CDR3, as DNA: TGTGCCAGCAGCTCTGGGCCCAATGAAAAACTGTTTTTT. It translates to CASSSGPNEKLFF.

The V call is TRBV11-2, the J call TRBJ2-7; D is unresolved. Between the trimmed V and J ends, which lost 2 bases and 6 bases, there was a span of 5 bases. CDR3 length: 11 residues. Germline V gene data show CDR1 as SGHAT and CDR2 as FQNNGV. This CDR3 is CASSLNGEQYF. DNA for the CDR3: TGTGCCAGCAGCTTAAATGGCGAGCAGTACTTC.

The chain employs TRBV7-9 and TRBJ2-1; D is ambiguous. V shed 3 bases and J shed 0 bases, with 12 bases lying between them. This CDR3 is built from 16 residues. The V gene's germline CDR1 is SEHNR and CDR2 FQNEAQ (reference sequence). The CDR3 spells CASSFFSLSSYNEQFF. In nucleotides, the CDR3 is TGTGCCAGCAGCTTTTTTTCTCTGAGCTCCTACAATGAGCAGTTCTTC.

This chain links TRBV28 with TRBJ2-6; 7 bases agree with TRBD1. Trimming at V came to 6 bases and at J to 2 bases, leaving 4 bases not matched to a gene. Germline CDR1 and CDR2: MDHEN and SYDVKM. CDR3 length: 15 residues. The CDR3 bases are TGTGCCAGCAGCTTCACAGGGGCTGGGGCCAACGTCCTGACTTTC. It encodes CASSFTGAGANVLTF.

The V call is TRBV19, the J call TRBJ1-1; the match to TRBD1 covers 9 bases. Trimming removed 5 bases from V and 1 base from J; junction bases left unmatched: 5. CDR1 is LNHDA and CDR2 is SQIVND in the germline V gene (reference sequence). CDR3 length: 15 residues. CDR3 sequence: CASSARTGANTEAFF. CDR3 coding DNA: TGTGCCAGTAGTGCCCGGACAGGGGCGAACACTGAAGCTTTCTTT. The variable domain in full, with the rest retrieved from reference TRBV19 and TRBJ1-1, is DGGITQSPKYLFRKEGQNVTLSCEQNLNHDAMYWYRQDPGQGLRLIYYSQIVNDFQKGDIAEGYSVSREKKESFPLTVTSAQKNPTAFYLCASSARTGANTEAFFGQGTRLTVV.

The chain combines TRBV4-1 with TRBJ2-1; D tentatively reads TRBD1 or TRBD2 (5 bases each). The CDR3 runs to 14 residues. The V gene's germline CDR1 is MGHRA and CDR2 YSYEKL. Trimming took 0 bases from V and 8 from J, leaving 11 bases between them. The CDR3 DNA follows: TGCGCCAGCAGCCAAGAGGGACGATCGGATGAGCAGTTCTTC. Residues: CASSQEGRSDEQFF.

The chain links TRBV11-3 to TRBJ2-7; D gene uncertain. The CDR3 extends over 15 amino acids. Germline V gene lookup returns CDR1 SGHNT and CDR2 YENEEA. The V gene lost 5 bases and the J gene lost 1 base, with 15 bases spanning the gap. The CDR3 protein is CASSPGPQASYEQYF. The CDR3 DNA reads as TGTGCCAGCAGCCCAGGCCCCCAGGCATCCTACGAGCAGTACTTC.

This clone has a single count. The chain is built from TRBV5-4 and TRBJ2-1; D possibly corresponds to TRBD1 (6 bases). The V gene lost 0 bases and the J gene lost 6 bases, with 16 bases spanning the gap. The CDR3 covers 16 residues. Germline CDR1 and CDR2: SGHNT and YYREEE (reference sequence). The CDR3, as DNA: TGTGCCAGCAGCTTGGGACTGACAGGAGTGGGCAATGAGCAGTTCTTC. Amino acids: CASSLGLTGVGNEQFF.

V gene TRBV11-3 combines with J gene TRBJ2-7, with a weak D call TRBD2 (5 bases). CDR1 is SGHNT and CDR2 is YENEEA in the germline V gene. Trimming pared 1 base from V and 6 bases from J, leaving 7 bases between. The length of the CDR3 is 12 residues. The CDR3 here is CASSLVSGEQYF. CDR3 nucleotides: TGTGCCAGCAGCTTAGTCAGCGGCGAGCAGTACTTC.

The CDR3 region has the DNA TGTGCCAGCAGTTTCCCAGGGACTGATGGCTACACCTTC. Its translation: CASSFPGTDGYTF. The gene calls are TRBV28 and TRBJ1-2; tentative D call: TRBD1 (5 bases). The V gene lost 3 bases and the J gene lost 6 bases, with 11 bases spanning the gap. CDR1 and CDR2 (germline): MDHEN, SYDVKM. The CDR3 totals 13 residues.

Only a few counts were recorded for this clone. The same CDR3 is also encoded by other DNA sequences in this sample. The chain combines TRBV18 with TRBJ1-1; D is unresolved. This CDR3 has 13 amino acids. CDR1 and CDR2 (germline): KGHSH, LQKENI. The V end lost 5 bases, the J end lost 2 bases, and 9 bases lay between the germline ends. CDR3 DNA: TGTGCCAGCTCAGGTCAGGCTAACACTGAAGCTTTCTTT. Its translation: CASSGQANTEAFF.

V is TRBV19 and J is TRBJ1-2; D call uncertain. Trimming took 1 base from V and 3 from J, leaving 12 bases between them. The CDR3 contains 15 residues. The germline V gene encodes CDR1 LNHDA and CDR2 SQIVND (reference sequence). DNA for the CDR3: TGTGCCAGTAGTATAGCTGGCGGCGGGGACTATGGCTACACCTTC. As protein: CASSIAGGGDYGYTF.

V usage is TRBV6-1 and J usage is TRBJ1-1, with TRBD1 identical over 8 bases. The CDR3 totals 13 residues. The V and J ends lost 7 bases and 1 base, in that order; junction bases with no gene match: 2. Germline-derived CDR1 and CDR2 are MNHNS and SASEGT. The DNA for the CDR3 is TGTGCCAGCACTGGGACAGGGAACACTGAAGCTTTCTTT. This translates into CASTGTGNTEAFF.

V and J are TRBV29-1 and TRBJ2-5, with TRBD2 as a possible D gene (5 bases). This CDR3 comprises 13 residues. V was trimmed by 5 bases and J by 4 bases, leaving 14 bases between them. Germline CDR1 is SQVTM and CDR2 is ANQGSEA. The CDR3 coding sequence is TGCAGCGTTACGACTGTAAGCGGAGAGACCCAGTACTTC. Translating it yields CSVTTVSGETQYF.

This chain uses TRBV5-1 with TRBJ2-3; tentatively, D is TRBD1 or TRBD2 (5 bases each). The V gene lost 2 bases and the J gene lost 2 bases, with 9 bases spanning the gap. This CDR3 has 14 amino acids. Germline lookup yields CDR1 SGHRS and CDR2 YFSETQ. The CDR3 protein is CASSFRDPTDTQYF. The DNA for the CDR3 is TGCGCCAGCAGCTTTCGGGACCCCACAGATACGCAGTATTTT.

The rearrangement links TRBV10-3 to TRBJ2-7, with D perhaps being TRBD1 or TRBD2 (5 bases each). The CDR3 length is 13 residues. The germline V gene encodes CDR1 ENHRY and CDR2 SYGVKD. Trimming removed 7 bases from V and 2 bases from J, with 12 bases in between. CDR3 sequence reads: CAINQGPTYEQYF. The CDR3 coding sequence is TGTGCCATCAATCAGGGACCCACCTACGAGCAGTACTTC.

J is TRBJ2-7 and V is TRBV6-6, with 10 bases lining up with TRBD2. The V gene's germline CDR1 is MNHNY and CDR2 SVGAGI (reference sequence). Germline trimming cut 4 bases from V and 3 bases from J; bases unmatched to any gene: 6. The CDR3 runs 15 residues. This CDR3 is CASSFSGRAFYEQYF. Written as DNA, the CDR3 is TGTGCCAGCAGTTTCAGCGGGAGGGCCTTCTACGAGCAGTACTTC.

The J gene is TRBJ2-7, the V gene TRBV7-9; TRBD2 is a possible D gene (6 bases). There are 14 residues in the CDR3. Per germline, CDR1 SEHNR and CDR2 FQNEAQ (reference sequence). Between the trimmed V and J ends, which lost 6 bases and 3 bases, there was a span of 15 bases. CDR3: CASRRPGGDYEQYF. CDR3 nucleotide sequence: TGTGCCAGCAGACGTCCAGGAGGGGACTACGAGCAGTACTTC. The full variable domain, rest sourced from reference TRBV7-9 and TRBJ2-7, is DTGVSQNPRHKITKRGQNVTFRCDPISEHNRLYWYRQTLGQGPEFLTYFQNEAQLEKSRLLSDRFSAERPKGSFSTLEIQRTEQGDSAMYLCASRRPGGDYEQYFGPGTRLTVT.

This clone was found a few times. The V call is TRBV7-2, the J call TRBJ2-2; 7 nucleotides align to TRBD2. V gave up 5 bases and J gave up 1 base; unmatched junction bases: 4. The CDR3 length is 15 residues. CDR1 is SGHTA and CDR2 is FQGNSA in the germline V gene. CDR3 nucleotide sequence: TGTGCCAGCAGCACTTTAGCGGGGAACACCGGGGAGCTGTTTTTT. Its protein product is CASSTLAGNTGELFF. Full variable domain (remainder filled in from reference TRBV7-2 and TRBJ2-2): GAGVSQSPSNKVTEKGKDVELRCDPISGHTALYWYRQSLGQGLEFLIYFQGNSAPDKSGLPSDRFSAERTGGSVSTLTIQRTQQEDSAVYLCASSTLAGNTGELFFGEGSRLTVL.

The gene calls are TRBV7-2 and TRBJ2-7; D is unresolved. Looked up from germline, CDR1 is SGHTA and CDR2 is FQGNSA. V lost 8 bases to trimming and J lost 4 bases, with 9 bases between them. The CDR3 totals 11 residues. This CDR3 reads CASGVGYEQYF. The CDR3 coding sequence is TGTGCCAGCGGCGTGGGGTACGAGCAGTACTTC.

The CDR3 is CASSADRERRAFF. The CDR3 DNA follows: TGTGCCAGCAGCGCTGACAGGGAAAGGAGAGCTTTCTTT. The V call is TRBV5-5, the J call TRBJ1-1, with 7 nucleotides matching TRBD1. The CDR3 is 13 amino acids. The germline V gene has CDR1 SGHKS and CDR2 YYEKEE (reference sequence). The V segment lost 4 bases and the J segment 10 bases; nucleotides outside the gene matches: 10.